This T cell receptor beta chain was sequenced during a study of blood T cells in healthy people across ages (dated by TCRdb to the mid-2010s). As for the study more broadly: In model experiments, template switching captured about one uniquely barcoded TCR beta cDNA molecule for every two T cells. Age-related changes in TCR beta repertoire diversity were measured in the study by deep sequencing normalized with unique cDNA molecular identifiers. Using the same blood draw, the study looked at two additional independent replicas of 1 million unique cDNA reads for two donors, one aged 18 to 30 and the other aged 80 or older. To avoid experimental bias, donors of different ages were spread randomly across the sequencing lanes. The donors were split into four age groups: young (average around 15 years), middle-aged (over 35), aged (approximately 60) and long-lived (roughly 88).

Results the study describes overall, beyond this receptor: Because donor CMV infection status was unknown, age-related changes in expanded clonotypes were potentially confounded. Estimates of total diversity from one million sequenced T cells were regarded as lower bounds and underestimates. Since profiling was done on bulk unsorted PBMCs, naive and antigen-experienced compartments could not be conclusively compared. A strong correlation was found between observed TCR beta diversity and the percentage of naive T cells measured by flow cytometry. Compared with the aged group, the long-lived group had more naive CD4+ T cells, fewer expanded clones and increased TCR diversity, suggesting age selection. Observed TCR beta diversity per million T cells fell roughly linearly with age, and a significant reduction was already apparent by age roughly 41.

The library came from 5' RACE. Sequencing instrument: Illumina HiSeq 2500. The second PCR ran for about 6 to 11 cycles and used a J-beta primer mix along with a sample-barcoded 5' primer. Each TCR beta cDNA molecule received a unique molecular identifier from a template-switch 5' adaptor carrying 12 random nucleotides. At least 2.5 million CDR3-containing paired-end reads were obtained from each sample. The Mint cDNA synthesis kit, primed by a TRBC-specific oligonucleotide, was used to synthesize first-strand cDNA from all RNA. Following uracil-DNA glycosylase treatment, a first 18-cycle PCR with universal primers M1SS and BC2_uni_R was performed on all cDNA. The paper's processing steps were these. For normalization, 1 million high-quality reads, each with a distinct molecular identifier, were randomly selected from each sample. Instead of being binned into consensus sequences, reads with shared molecular identifiers were discarded. MiTCR, set to a Q25 quality threshold and the strictest error-elimination algorithm, was used for CDR3 identification, clonotype clustering and error correction. Lower-bound total TCR beta diversity was estimated with a nonparametric unseen species model using Euler transformation. TCRdb handled the public reads itself, with Q25 trimming in fastp and clone calling in MiXCR, and kept productive beta chains. Identical CDR3 protein sequences are pooled into one entry, listed with their most common genes and DNA. The V and J calls and clone size come from TCRdb's table, not from the authors' own analysis. In this sample the table shows 580,000 or so distinct CDR3 sequences, around 48% of which occur a single time. Of the sample, under 30% falls within the top ten clones.

In this sample, this clonotype turned up a few times. Its recognized antigen is unknown. Base qualities are not at hand, and no much larger clone is one base apart. In the germline V gene, CDR1 corresponds to SQVTM and CDR2 to ANQGSEA. Counted from cysteine to phenylalanine, this CDR3 has 12 amino acids. Kept here is only the CDR3 DNA, which spans 36 bases and is read in frame from base 1. Trimming removed 4 bases from V and 6 bases from J, leaving 12 bases between the germline ends. Systemically healthy Caucasian individuals from Russia, approximately 39 in total and aged roughly 6 to 95 years, were included as donors. Each donor gave about 10 milliliters of peripheral blood, drawn into EDTA-treated Vacutainer tubes. PBMCs were isolated by Ficoll-Paque density-gradient centrifugation, with at least 7 million obtained per sample. Trizol reagent was used to extract total RNA from the PBMCs, yielding at least 6 micrograms per sample. The percentages of naive CD45RAhigh/CD27high T cells were determined by flow cytometry on a PBMC aliquot from every donor.

Input material: blood. This chain joins TRBV29-1 to TRBJ1-1, with a weak D call of TRBD1 (5 bases match). This receptor was obtained from an elderly man in good health. In nucleotide form, the sequence is TGCAGCGTTGGGGTGGGGGACGCTGAAGCTTTCTTT. Its protein product is CSVGVGDAEAFF.